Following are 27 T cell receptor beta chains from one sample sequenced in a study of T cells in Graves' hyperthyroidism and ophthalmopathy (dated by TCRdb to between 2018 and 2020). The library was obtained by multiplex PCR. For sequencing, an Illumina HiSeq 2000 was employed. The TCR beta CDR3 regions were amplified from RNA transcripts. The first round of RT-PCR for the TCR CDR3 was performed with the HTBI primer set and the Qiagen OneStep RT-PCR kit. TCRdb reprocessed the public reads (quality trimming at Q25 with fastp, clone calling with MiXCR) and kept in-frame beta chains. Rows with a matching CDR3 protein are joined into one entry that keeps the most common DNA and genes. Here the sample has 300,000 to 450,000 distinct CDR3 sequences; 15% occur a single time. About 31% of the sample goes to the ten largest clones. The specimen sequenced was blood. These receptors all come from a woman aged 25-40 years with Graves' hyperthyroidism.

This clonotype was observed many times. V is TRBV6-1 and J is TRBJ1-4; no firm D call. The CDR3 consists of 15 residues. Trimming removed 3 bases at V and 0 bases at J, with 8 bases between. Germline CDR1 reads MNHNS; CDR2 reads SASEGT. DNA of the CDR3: TGTGCCAGCAGTGACTCGGGTGCAACTAATGAAAAACTGTTTTTT. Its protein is CASSDSGATNEKLFF.

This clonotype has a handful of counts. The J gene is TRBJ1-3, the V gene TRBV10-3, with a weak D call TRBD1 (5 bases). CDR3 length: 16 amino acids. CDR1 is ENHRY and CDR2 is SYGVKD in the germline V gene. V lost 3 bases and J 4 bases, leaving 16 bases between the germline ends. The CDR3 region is CAISDPTRAKGNTIYF. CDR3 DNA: TGTGCCATCAGTGACCCAACCAGGGCTAAGGGAAACACCATATATTTT.

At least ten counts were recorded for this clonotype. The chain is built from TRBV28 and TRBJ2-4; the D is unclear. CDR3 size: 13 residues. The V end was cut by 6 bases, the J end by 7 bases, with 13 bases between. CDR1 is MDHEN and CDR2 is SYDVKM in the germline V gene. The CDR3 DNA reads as TGTGCCAGCAGCTCGATCAATGCCAACATTCAGTACTTC. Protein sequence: CASSSINANIQYF. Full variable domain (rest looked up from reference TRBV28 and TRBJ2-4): DVKVTQSSRYLVKRTGEKVFLECVQDMDHENMFWYRQDPGLGLRLIYFSYDVKMKEKGDIPEGYSVSREKKERFSLILESASTNQTSMYLCASSSINANIQYFGAGTRLSVL.

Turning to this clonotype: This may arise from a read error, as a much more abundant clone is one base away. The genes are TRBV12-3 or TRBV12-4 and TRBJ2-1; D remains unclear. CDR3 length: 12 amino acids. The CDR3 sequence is CAGSPSWDEQFF. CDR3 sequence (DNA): TGTGCCGGCAGCCCTTCCTGGGATGAGCAGTTCTTC.

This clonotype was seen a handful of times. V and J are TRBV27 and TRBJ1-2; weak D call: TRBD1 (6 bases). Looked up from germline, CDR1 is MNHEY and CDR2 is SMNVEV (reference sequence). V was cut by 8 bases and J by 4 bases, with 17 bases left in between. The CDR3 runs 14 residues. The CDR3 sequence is CASCPGGPAYGYTF. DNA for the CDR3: TGTGCCAGCTGCCCGGGGGGGCCGGCCTATGGCTACACCTTC.

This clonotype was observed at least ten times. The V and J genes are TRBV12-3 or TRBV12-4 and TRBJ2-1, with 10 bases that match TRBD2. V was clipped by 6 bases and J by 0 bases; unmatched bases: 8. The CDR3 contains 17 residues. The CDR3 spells CASSFPGLANSYNEQFF. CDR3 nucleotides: TGTGCCAGCAGCTTCCCGGGACTAGCGAACTCCTACAATGAGCAGTTCTTC.

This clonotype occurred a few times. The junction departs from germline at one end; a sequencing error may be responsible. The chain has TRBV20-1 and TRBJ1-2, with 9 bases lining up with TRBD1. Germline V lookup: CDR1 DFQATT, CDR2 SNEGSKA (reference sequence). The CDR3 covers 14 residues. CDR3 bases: TGCAGTGCTGGAGAACAGGGGGCGCTTCGAGGCTACACCTTC. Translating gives CSAGEQGALRGYTF.

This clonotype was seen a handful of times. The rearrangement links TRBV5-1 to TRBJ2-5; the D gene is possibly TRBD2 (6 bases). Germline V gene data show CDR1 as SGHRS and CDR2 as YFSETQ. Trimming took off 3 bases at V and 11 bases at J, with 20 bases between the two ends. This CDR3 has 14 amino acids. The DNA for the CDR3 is TGCGCCAGCAGCTCGGCGGGCCCCCAAGGAGGGCAGTACTTC. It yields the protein CASSSAGPQGGQYF.

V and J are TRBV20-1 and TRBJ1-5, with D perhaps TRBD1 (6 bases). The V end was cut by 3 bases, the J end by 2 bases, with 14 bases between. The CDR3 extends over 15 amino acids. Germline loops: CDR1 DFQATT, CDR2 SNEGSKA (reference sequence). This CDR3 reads CSASGGRGGNQPQHF. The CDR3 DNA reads TGCAGTGCTAGCGGAGGCAGGGGAGGCAATCAGCCCCAGCATTTT.

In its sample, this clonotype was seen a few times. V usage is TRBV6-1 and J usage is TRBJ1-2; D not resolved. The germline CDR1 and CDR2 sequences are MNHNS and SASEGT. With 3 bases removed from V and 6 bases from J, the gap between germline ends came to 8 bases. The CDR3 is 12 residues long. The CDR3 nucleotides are TGTGCCAGCAGTGAGAAGACCCATGGCTACACCTTC. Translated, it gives CASSEKTHGYTF.

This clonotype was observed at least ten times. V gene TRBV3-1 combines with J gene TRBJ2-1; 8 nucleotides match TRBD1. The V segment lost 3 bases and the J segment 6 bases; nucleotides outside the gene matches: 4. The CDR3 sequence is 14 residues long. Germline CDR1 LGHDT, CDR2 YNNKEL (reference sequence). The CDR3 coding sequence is TGTGCCAGCAGCCAGTTAGACAGGGGCAATGAGCAGTTCTTC. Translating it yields CASSQLDRGNEQFF.

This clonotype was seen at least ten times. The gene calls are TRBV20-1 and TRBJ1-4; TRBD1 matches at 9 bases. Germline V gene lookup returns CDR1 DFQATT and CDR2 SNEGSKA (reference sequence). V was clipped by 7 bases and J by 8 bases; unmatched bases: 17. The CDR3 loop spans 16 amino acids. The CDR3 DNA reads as TGCAGTGTTCAAGCGAATCCGGGACAGGGTCAGGAAAAACTGTTTTTT. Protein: CSVQANPGQGQEKLFF.

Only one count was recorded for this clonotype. Here the CDR3 reads CSVVAGGSQETQYF. The CDR3 DNA is TGCAGCGTTGTAGCGGGAGGTTCCCAAGAGACCCAGTACTTC. This sequence joins TRBV29-1 and TRBJ2-5; 10 bases are a match to TRBD2. The CDR3 totals 14 residues. Trimming at V came to 4 bases and at J to 1 base, leaving 3 bases not matched to a gene. Per the germline V gene, CDR1 is SQVTM and CDR2 is ANQGSEA.

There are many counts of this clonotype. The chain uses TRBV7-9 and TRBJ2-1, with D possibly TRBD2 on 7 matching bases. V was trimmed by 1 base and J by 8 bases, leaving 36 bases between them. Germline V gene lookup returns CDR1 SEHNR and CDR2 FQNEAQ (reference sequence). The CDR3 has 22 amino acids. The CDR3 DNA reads TGTGCCAGCAGCTTAGGGCGTGGGGGGGGCACCTTTAGGGCGGGCTACAACGATGAGCAGTTCTTC. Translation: CASSLGRGGGTFRAGYNDEQFF.

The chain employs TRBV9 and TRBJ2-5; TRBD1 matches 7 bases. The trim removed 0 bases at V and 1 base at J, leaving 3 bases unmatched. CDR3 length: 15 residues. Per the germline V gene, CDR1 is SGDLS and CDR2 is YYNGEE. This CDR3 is CASSVEGGFQETQYF. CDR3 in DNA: TGTGCCAGCAGCGTAGAAGGGGGCTTCCAAGAGACCCAGTACTTC.

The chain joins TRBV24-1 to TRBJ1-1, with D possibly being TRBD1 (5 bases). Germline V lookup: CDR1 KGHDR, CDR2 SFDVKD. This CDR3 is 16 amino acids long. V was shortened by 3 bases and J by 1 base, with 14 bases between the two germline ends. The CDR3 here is CATSDRDVTANTEAFF. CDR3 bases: TGTGCCACCAGTGATCGAGATGTGACAGCGAACACTGAAGCTTTCTTT.

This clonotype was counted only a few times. CDR3 bases: TGCAGTGCTGGGGATGAAAGGGGGAAAGAGACCCAGTACTTC. Translating gives CSAGDERGKETQYF. The J gene is TRBJ2-5, the V gene TRBV20-1; D perhaps matches TRBD1 (6 bases). V was pared by 5 bases and J by 3 bases, with 16 bases between. Germline lookup yields CDR1 DFQATT and CDR2 SNEGSKA (reference sequence). The CDR3 covers 14 residues.

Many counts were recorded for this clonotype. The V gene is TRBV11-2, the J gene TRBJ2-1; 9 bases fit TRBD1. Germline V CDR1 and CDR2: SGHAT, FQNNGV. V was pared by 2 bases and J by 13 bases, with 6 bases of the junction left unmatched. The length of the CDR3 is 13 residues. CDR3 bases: TGTGCCAGCAGCTTATCGACAGGGGGGGTACAGTTCTTC. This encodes CASSLSTGGVQFF.

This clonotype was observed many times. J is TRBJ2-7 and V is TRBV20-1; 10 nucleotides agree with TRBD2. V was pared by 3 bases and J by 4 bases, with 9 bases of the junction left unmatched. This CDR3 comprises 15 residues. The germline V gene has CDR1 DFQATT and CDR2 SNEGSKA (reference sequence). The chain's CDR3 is CSASLRAGGRYEQYF. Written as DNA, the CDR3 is TGCAGTGCTAGTCTCAGAGCGGGAGGGAGGTACGAGCAGTACTTC.

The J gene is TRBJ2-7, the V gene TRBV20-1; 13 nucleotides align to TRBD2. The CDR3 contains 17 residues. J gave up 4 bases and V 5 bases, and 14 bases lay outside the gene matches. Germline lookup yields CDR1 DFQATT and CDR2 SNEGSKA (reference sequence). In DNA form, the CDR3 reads TGCAGTGCTGAAACGACTAGCGGGAGGTTTGGTCGGTACGAGCAGTACTTC. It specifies CSAETTSGRFGRYEQYF.

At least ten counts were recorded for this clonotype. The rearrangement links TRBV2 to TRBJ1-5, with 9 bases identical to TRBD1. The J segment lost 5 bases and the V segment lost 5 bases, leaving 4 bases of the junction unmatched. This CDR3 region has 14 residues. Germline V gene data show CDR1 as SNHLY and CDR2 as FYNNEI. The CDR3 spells CASSTDRGYQPQHF. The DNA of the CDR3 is TGTGCCAGCAGTACGGACAGGGGATATCAGCCCCAGCATTTT.

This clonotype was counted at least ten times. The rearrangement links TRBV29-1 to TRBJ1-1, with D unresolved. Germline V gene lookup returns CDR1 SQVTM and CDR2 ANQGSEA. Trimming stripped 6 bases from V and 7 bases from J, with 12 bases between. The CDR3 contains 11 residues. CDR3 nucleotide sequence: TGCAGCGTCGGAGCCGGGAGTGAAGCTTTCTTT. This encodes CSVGAGSEAFF.

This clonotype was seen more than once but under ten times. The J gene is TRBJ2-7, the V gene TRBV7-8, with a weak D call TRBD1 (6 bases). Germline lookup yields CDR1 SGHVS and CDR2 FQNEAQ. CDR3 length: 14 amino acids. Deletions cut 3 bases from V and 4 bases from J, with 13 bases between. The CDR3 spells CASSFEGGRYEQYF. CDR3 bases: TGTGCCAGCAGCTTTGAAGGGGGACGGTACGAGCAGTACTTC.

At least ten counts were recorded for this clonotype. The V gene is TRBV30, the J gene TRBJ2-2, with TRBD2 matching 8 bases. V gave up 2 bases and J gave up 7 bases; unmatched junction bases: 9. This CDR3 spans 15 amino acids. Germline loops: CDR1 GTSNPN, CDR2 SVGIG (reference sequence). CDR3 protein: CAWSTGRGYGGELFF. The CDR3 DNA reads TGTGCCTGGAGTACCGGGAGGGGGTACGGCGGGGAGCTGTTTTTT.

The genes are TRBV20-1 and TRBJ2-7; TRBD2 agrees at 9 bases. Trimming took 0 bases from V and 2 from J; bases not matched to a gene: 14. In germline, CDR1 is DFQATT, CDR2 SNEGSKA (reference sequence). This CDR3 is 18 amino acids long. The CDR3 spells CSARDWTSEGVVTYEQYF. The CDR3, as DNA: TGCAGTGCTAGAGATTGGACTAGCGAGGGAGTGGTTACCTACGAGCAGTACTTC.

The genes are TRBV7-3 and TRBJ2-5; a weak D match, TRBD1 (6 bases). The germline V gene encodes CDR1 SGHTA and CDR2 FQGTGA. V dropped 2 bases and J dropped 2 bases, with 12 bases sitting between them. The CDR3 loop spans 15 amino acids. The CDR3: CASSLFGGGQETQYF. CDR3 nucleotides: TGTGCCAGCAGCTTATTTGGGGGCGGTCAAGAGACCCAGTACTTC. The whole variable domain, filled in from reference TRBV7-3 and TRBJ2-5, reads GAGVSQTPSNKVTEKGKYVELRCDPISGHTALYWYRQSLGQGPEFLIYFQGTGAADDSGLPNDRFFAVRPEGSVSTLKIQRTERGDSAVYLCASSLFGGGQETQYFGPGTRLLVL.

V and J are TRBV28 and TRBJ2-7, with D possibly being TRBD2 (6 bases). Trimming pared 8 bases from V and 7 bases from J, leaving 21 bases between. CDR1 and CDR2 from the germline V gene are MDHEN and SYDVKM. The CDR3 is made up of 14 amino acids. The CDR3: CASGLGGVKEEQYF. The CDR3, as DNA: TGTGCCAGCGGACTTGGCGGGGTCAAGGAGGAGCAGTACTTC. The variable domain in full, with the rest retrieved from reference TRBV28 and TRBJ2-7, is DVKVTQSSRYLVKRTGEKVFLECVQDMDHENMFWYRQDPGLGLRLIYFSYDVKMKEKGDIPEGYSVSREKKERFSLILESASTNQTSMYLCASGLGGVKEEQYFGPGTRLTVT.